Presented here are 24 T cell receptor beta chains from one specimen sequenced in a study of blood T cell repertoires in COVID-19. Assay used: immunoSEQ multiplex PCR; TCRdb lists only in-frame clones, some missing. Of almost 200,000 clones in the sample, roughly 80% were seen once. The sequencing sample was made of peripheral blood. The receptors come from a man between 60 and 70 years old with COVID-19, enrolled during active disease.

The CDR3 is CASSVVGGRNTEAFF. The CDR3 DNA reads as TGTGCCAGCAGTGTTGTCGGGGGGCGGAACACTGAAGCTTTCTTT. The chain uses TRBV25-1 and TRBJ1-1; the D gene is possibly TRBD1 (6 bases). The V end lost 4 bases, the J end lost 1 base, and 13 bases lay between the germline ends. The V gene's germline CDR1 is MGHDK and CDR2 SYGVNS. This CDR3 is 15 amino acids long.

The J gene is TRBJ1-1, the V gene TRBV7-9; D is ambiguous. The germline V and J ends were trimmed by 6 bases and 3 bases, with 8 bases remaining between them. The CDR3 has 12 residues. Germline CDR1 is SEHNR and CDR2 is FQNEAQ (reference sequence). The CDR3 sequence is CASSTADTEAFF. In DNA form, the CDR3 reads TGTGCCAGCAGTACGGCGGACACTGAAGCTTTCTTT.

The V and J genes are TRBV5-1 and TRBJ2-5; the D gene is possibly TRBD1 (6 bases). In germline, CDR1 is SGHRS, CDR2 YFSETQ. The CDR3 is 15 amino acids. V lost 1 base and J lost 2, with 12 bases in between. CDR3 protein: CASSLSGVLQETQYF. The CDR3 DNA reads TGCGCCAGCAGCTTGTCAGGGGTCCTACAAGAGACCCAGTACTTC. Looking up the rest from reference TRBV5-1 and TRBJ2-5 gives the full variable domain: KAGVTQTPRYLIKTRGQQVTLSCSPISGHRSVSWYQQTPGQGLQFLFEYFSETQRNKGNFPGRFSGRQFSNSRSEMNVSTLELGDSALYLCASSLSGVLQETQYFGPGTRLLVL.

The chain uses TRBV28 and TRBJ2-7, with 8 bases fitting TRBD2. Germline lookup yields CDR1 MDHEN and CDR2 SYDVKM. The CDR3 contains 14 residues. V gave up 6 bases and J gave up 2 bases; unmatched junction bases: 6. As DNA, the CDR3 is TGTGCCAGCAGGGTGAGCGGGGGAGCCTACGAGCAGTACTTC. Translation gives CASRVSGGAYEQYF.

V and J are TRBV5-8 and TRBJ1-5, with 7 bases fitting TRBD1. The CDR3 length is 16 residues. V shed 3 bases and J 7 bases; nucleotides not matched to a gene: 13. Germline CDR1 and CDR2: SGHTS and YDEGEE. CDR3 amino acids: CASSSKPGQPLQPQHF. The CDR3 DNA sequence: TGTGCCAGCAGCTCCAAGCCGGGACAGCCTTTGCAGCCCCAGCATTTT.

The rearrangement links TRBV6-2 or TRBV6-3 to TRBJ2-7; 7 bases align to TRBD1. Germline lookup yields CDR1 MNHEY and CDR2 SVGEGT. The CDR3 is made up of 14 amino acids. The V segment lost 4 bases and the J segment 2 bases; nucleotides outside the gene matches: 5. The CDR3 nucleotides are TGTGCCAGCAGTTCCCCGGACAGGACCTACGAGCAGTACTTC. Amino acids: CASSSPDRTYEQYF.

The chain links TRBV18 to TRBJ1-1, with 9 bases lining up with TRBD1. CDR1 and CDR2 from the germline V gene are KGHSH and LQKENI. V lost 5 bases to trimming and J lost 5 bases; unmatched junction nucleotides: 3. The CDR3 length is 13 residues. CDR3 nucleotide sequence: TGTGCCAGCTCATGGGACAGGGATACTGAAGCTTTCTTT. The encoded protein is CASSWDRDTEAFF.

This chain links TRBV6-6 with TRBJ1-6; 7 nucleotides agree with TRBD1. Germline values: CDR1 MNHNY, CDR2 SVGAGI (reference sequence). The CDR3 is 14 amino acids. The V gene end was trimmed by 4 bases and the J gene end by 6 bases; junction bases not matched to a gene: 3. The DNA for the CDR3 is TGTGCCAGCAGTTGGACAGGACCTAATTCACCCCTCCACTTT. Residues: CASSWTGPNSPLHF.

The chain is built from TRBV4-2 and TRBJ1-5; D is undetermined. This CDR3 is 16 amino acids long. V lost 1 base, J lost 7 bases, and 17 bases lay in between. Germline CDR1 is LGHNA and CDR2 is YNFKEQ. In DNA, the CDR3 is TGTGCCAGCAGCCAAGTTAAAACTGGGAGGGTCCAGCCCCAGCATTTT. Protein: CASSQVKTGRVQPQHF.

This clone was picked up a small number of times. The J gene is TRBJ1-2, the V gene TRBV5-1; tentatively, D is TRBD1 (6 bases). V was cut by 5 bases and J by 4 bases, with 15 bases left in between. CDR1 and CDR2 (germline): SGHRS, YFSETQ. This CDR3 spans 14 amino acids. CDR3 region: CASRQRGGRYGYTF. The CDR3 DNA sequence: TGCGCCAGCAGGCAACGGGGGGGGCGCTATGGCTACACCTTC.

The chain links TRBV3-1 (or the pseudogene TRBV3-2) to TRBJ1-4; D call uncertain. Per germline, CDR1 LGHDT and CDR2 YNNKEL (reference sequence). Trimming took off 7 bases at V and 7 bases at J, with 16 bases between the two ends. The CDR3 extends over 14 amino acids. For the CDR3, the DNA is TGTGCCAGCACCCTACGAGGGTTCGGTGAAAAACTGTTTTTT. Translating gives CASTLRGFGEKLFF.

This rearrangement joins TRBV3-1 (or the pseudogene TRBV3-2) to TRBJ1-1; D is undetermined. The germline CDR1 and CDR2 sequences are LGHDT and YNNKEL (reference sequence). This CDR3 spans 13 amino acids. V gave up 5 bases and J gave up 4 bases, with 11 bases separating them. Here the CDR3 DNA reads TGTGCCAGCAGCACTGGGCGTCTCACTGAAGCTTTCTTT. Translated: CASSTGRLTEAFF.

This chain uses TRBV29-1 with TRBJ1-2; no clear D. The CDR3 spans 14 residues. Trimming removed 2 bases at V and 0 bases at J, with 10 bases between. CDR1 is SQVTM, CDR2 ANQGSEA, per germline. The CDR3 reads CSVESPDPNYGYTF. CDR3 in DNA: TGCAGCGTTGAAAGTCCAGATCCTAACTATGGCTACACCTTC.

This clone appeared once. The chain joins TRBV4-1 to TRBJ2-3; D is possibly TRBD1 (5 bases). The CDR3 covers 16 residues. Germline CDR1 MGHRA, CDR2 YSYEKL. V gave up 3 bases and J gave up 4 bases, with 17 bases separating them. CDR3 sequence (DNA): TGCGCCAGCAGCCAGGGGTTTCAGGGTCTTTCAGATACGCAGTATTTT. It translates to CASSQGFQGLSDTQYF.

This clone was counted only a few times. The chain has TRBV5-1 and TRBJ1-3, with D hard to call. Germline V lookup: CDR1 SGHRS, CDR2 YFSETQ. Deletions cut 0 bases from V and 4 bases from J, with 11 bases between. CDR3 length: 15 residues. CDR3 DNA: TGCGCCAGCAGCTTGGATGAGGGCCCAGGAAACACCATATATTTT. This gives the protein CASSLDEGPGNTIYF.

The genes are TRBV18 and TRBJ2-1; perhaps TRBD1 as D (7 bases). V lost 4 bases to trimming and J lost 10 bases, with 17 bases between them. CDR1 and CDR2 from the germline V gene are KGHSH and LQKENI. The CDR3 runs to 14 residues. The CDR3 DNA follows: TGTGCCAGCTCACAGGGGACTCCCAGGGGGGAGCAGTTCTTC. It encodes CASSQGTPRGEQFF. The full variable domain, with the rest looked up from reference TRBV18 and TRBJ2-1, is NAGVMQNPRHLVRRRGQEARLRCSPMKGHSHVYWYRQLPEEGLKFMVYLQKENIIDESGMPKERFSAEFPKEGPSILRIQQVVRGDSAAYFCASSQGTPRGEQFFGPGTRLTVL.

The J gene is TRBJ2-7, the V gene TRBV3-1 (or the pseudogene TRBV3-2); 10 bases are shared with TRBD1. The CDR3 spans 15 residues. Germline assignment: CDR1 LGHDT and CDR2 YNNKEL (reference sequence). With V trimmed by 4 bases and J by 5 bases, 8 bases remained unmatched. CDR3 sequence (DNA): TGTGCCAGCAGCCCGCAGACAGGGGGCCTGGACGAGCAGTACTTC. Residues: CASSPQTGGLDEQYF.

The chain links TRBV7-9 to TRBJ2-7; 7 bases fit TRBD1. The junction had 9 bases not matched to a gene; V was cut back by 4 bases and J by 3 bases. The CDR3 has 15 residues. From germline, CDR1 is SEHNR and CDR2 FQNEAQ (reference sequence). CDR3 loop: CASSSPAGTDYEQYF. In nucleotides, the CDR3 is TGTGCCAGCAGCTCTCCCGCCGGGACAGACTACGAGCAGTACTTC.

This clone was observed a handful of times. The chain combines TRBV18 with TRBJ1-1; D is unclear. The germline V gene has CDR1 KGHSH and CDR2 LQKENI. V was pared by 6 bases and J by 2 bases, with 13 bases between. The CDR3 contains 14 residues. The CDR3 DNA reads as TGTGCCAGCTCCGCCGCCTATCCCAACACTGAAGCTTTCTTT. It is translated as CASSAAYPNTEAFF.

This clone was counted only a few times. The CDR3 DNA reads as TGTGCCAGCTGCCCCGCGAAAGACAACACGGGCTACACCTTC. Its protein product is CASCPAKDNTGYTF. The chain carries TRBV6-2 or TRBV6-3 and TRBJ1-2; D is unresolved. The CDR3 is 14 amino acids. Germline CDR1 and CDR2: MNHEY and SVGEGT. V gave up 8 bases and J gave up 8 bases, with 21 bases separating them.

This rearrangement joins TRBV14 to TRBJ1-1; a possible D gene is TRBD1 (5 bases). CDR1 is SGHDN, CDR2 FVKESK, per germline. The CDR3 length is 13 residues. V was pared by 4 bases and J by 11 bases, with 17 bases between. The chain's CDR3 is CASSPNSRQPAFF. The CDR3 DNA sequence: TGTGCCAGCAGCCCCAACTCCCGACAGCCCGCTTTCTTT.

The V and J genes are TRBV30 and TRBJ1-2, with a tentative D call TRBD1 (6 bases). This CDR3 is 14 amino acids long. V lost 5 bases and J lost 8, with 21 bases in between. Germline V gene data show CDR1 as GTSNPN and CDR2 as SVGIG (reference sequence). CDR3 sequence (DNA): TGTGCCTGGCAACTAAGGGGGGGCCACGGAGGCTACACCTTC. Translating it yields CAWQLRGGHGGYTF.

J is TRBJ1-2 and V is TRBV19; TRBD1 is a possible D gene (5 bases). Trimming removed 5 bases from V and 9 bases from J, with 16 bases in between. Germline CDR1 LNHDA, CDR2 SQIVND (reference sequence). The CDR3 sequence is 13 residues long. The CDR3 nucleotides read TGTGCCAGTAGTTCCCCCGGGACTCTAAGCTACACCTTC. It codes for CASSSPGTLSYTF.

The chain is built from TRBV7-2 and TRBJ2-1; 9 bases line up with TRBD1. The CDR3 contains 16 residues. Germline-derived CDR1 and CDR2 are SGHTA and FQGNSA. V shed 0 bases and J 3 bases; nucleotides not matched to a gene: 3. The CDR3 DNA reads as TGTGCCAGCAGCTTAGCGGGACAGGGAATCTACAATGAGCAGTTCTTC. This codes for CASSLAGQGIYNEQFF.